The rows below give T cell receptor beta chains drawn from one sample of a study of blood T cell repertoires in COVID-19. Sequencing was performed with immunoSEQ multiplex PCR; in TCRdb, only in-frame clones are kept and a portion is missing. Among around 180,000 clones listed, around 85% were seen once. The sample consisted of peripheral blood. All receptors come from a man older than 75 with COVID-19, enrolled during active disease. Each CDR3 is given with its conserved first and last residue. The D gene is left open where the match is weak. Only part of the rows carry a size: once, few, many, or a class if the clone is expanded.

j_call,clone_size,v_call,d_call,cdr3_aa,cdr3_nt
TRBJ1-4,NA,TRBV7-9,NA,CASSAARETEKLFF,TGTGCCAGCAGCGCCGCCAGGGAAACAGAAAAACTGTTTTTT
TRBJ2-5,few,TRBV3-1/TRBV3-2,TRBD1,CASSRGTGHLSRPQETQYF,TGTGCCAGCAGCCGGGGGACAGGTCACTTAAGCCGTCCTCAAGAGACCCAGTACTTC
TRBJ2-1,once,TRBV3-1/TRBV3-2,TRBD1,CASEGAKYNEQFF,TGTGCCAGCGAGGGGGCCAAGTACAATGAGCAGTTCTTC
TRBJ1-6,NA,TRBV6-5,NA,CASSFRRGGSPLHF,TGTGCCAGCAGTTTCCGGCGGGGGGGTTCACCCCTCCACTTT
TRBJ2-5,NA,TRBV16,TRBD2,CASSSLAAQETQYF,TGTGCCAGCAGCTCCCTAGCGGCCCAAGAGACCCAGTACTTC
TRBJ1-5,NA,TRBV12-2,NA,CASRLGRDEWPQHF,TGTGCAAGTCGCTTAGGCCGGGATGAGTGGCCCCAGCATTTT
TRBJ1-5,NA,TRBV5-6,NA,CASSLRDSWKRGNQPQHF,TGTGCCAGCAGCTTGAGGGACTCCTGGAAGAGGGGCAATCAGCCCCAGCATTTT
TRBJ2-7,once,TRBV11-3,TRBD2,CASSAIAGPYEQYF,TGTGCCAGCAGCGCGATAGCGGGCCCCTACGAGCAGTACTTC
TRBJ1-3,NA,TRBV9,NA,CASSVSILNSGNTIYF,TGTGCCAGCAGCGTATCCATACTCAACTCTGGAAACACCATATATTTT
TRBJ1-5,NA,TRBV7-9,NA,CASSFQGSQPQHF,TGTGCCAGCAGCTTTCAGGGAAGTCAGCCCCAGCATTTT
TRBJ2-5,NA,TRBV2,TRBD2,CASSELGGEGETQYF,TGTGCCAGCAGTGAACTGGGGGGGGAAGGGGAGACCCAGTACTTC
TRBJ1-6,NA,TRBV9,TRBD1,CASSAAGQGDSPLHF,TGTGCCAGCAGCGCCGCCGGACAGGGGGATTCACCCCTCCACTTT
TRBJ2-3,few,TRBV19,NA,CASVQGGRTDTQYF,TGTGCCAGTGTACAGGGAGGGAGAACAGATACGCAGTATTTT
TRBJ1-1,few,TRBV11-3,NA,CASSVQNTEAFF,TGTGCCAGCAGCGTTCAGAACACTGAAGCTTTCTTT
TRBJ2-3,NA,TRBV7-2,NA,CASSSSRPDTQYF,TGTGCCAGCAGCTCATCGAGGCCTGATACGCAGTATTTT
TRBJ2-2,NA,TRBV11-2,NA,CASSGGAAGELFF,TGTGCCAGCAGCGGGGGGGCTGCCGGGGAGCTGTTTTTT
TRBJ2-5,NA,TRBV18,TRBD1,CASSPGTGLQETQYF,TGTGCCAGCTCACCAGGGACAGGACTCCAAGAGACCCAGTACTTC
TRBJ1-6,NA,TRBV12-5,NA,CASGLVQFGVLTLHF,TGTGCTAGTGGTTTGGTCCAGTTTGGAGTATTGACCCTCCACTTT
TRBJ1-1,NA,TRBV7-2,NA,CASGLGGSNTEAFF,TGTGCCAGCGGCCTCGGGGGATCGAACACTGAAGCTTTCTTT
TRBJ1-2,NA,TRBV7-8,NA,CASSPPKGLGGGYTF,TGTGCCAGCAGCCCCCCCAAGGGGCTGGGTGGGGGCTACACCTTC